The clone carrying this T cell receptor (beta chain) occurred a few times. Its antigen is not known. In germline, CDR1 is LGHDT, CDR2 YNNKEL (reference sequence). There are 16 residues in the CDR3. The V gene lost 3 bases and the J gene lost 4 bases, with 18 bases spanning the gap. The data were taken from a study of blood T cells in healthy people across ages. General study points: It was held that the diversity estimates obtained from one million T cells were underestimates. A roughly linear age-dependent decrease characterized TCR beta diversity per million T cells.

A second PCR of about 6 to 12 cycles used a sample-barcoded 5' primer and a J-beta primer mix. TCRdb reprocessed the 5' RACE reads via MiXCR and lists one record per CDR3 protein. The data contain about 800,000 distinct CDR3 sequences, approximately 25% of them singletons. Every donor contributed roughly 10 milliliters of peripheral blood by blood draw. The sample was also linked to a second study, of T cells of mothers and their children. This second report adds: Related and unrelated pairs show similar thymic shaping of TCR recombination output.

The material sequenced was blood. The TCR was taken from a boy younger than 18 in good health. The chain joins TRBV3-1 to TRBJ2-5; D might be TRBD1 or TRBD2, each matching 5 bases. CDR3 protein: CASSHSEVQAGETQYF. The CDR3 DNA sequence: TGTGCCAGCAGCCACTCGGAAGTACAGGCGGGAGAGACCCAGTACTTC.